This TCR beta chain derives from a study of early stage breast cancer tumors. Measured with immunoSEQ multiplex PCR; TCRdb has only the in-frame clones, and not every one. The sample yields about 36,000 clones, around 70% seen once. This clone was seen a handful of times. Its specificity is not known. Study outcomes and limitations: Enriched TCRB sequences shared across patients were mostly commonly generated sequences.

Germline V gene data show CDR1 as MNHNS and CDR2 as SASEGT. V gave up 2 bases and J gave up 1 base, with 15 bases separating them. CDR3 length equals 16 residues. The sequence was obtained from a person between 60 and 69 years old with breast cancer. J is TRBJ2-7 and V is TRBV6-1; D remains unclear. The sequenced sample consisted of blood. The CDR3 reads CASSEFDGPDSYEQYF. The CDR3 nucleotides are TGTGCCAGCAGTGAATTTGACGGCCCAGATTCCTACGAGCAGTACTTC.